This is a list of T cell receptor beta chains from one sample in a study of T-cell reconstitution after alpha-beta-depleted transplantation in children. TCRdb ran MiXCR on the PCR reads and lists one entry per CDR3 protein. The sample holds about 420,000 distinct CDR3 sequences, 9.5% to 13% seen once. The sequencing used PBMCs from the stem cell graft donor, collected from the stem cell graft. These receptor sequences come from a human donor who donated a stem cell graft to a child with acute myeloid leukemia. The CDR3 runs from the conserved cysteine through the conserved F or W. Each record gives: clone size, J gene, V gene, D gene, CDR3 protein, CDR3 DNA. A D gene is named only where the DNA matches it firmly. The size of a clone is reported for some rows only, either as once, few or many, or as a class for expanded clones.

size: many
J: TRBJ2-7
V: TRBV5-1
D: TRBD2
CDR3: CASSLLPSGDSYEQYF
DNA: TGCGCCAGCAGCTTGCTCCCTAGCGGGGACTCCTACGAGCAGTACTTC

size: many
J: TRBJ2-1
V: TRBV9
D: TRBD2
CDR3: CASSVEPSGNYNEQFF
DNA: TGTGCCAGCAGCGTAGAACCTAGCGGGAACTACAATGAGCAGTTCTTC

size: many
J: TRBJ2-7
V: TRBV29-1
D: TRBD2
CDR3: CSVGTSGYEQYF
DNA: TGCAGCGTTGGGACTAGCGGCTACGAGCAGTACTTC

size: NA
J: TRBJ2-2
V: TRBV15
D: NA
CDR3: CATSRDSVPGELFF
DNA: TGTGCCACCAGCAGAGATTCCGTTCCCGGGGAGCTGTTTTTT

size: NA
J: TRBJ2-3
V: TRBV7-3
D: NA
CDR3: CASSLGVVADTQYF
DNA: TGTGCCAGCAGCTTAGGGGTAGTGGCAGATACGCAGTATTTT

size: many
J: TRBJ1-6
V: TRBV4-3
D: NA
CDR3: CASSQDRHSPLHF
DNA: TGCGCCAGCAGCCAAGATAGGCATTCACCCCTCCACTTT

size: many
J: TRBJ2-3
V: TRBV11-2
D: TRBD2
CDR3: CASSLEGLAGGSDTQYF
DNA: TGTGCCAGCAGCTTAGAAGGGCTAGCGGGAGGGTCAGATACGCAGTATTTT

size: few
J: TRBJ2-7
V: TRBV7-9
D: NA
CDR3: CASSPHAYEQYF
DNA: TGTGCCAGCAGCCCCCACGCCTACGAGCAGTACTTC

size: many
J: TRBJ2-6
V: TRBV5-1
D: NA
CDR3: CASSFENSGANVLTF
DNA: TGCGCCAGCAGCTTCGAGAACTCTGGGGCCAACGTCCTGACTTTC

size: many
J: TRBJ2-3
V: TRBV20-1
D: NA
CDR3: CSASYGGISTDTQYF
DNA: TGCAGTGCTAGTTACGGCGGGATCAGCACAGATACGCAGTATTTT

size: NA
J: TRBJ2-3
V: TRBV5-1
D: NA
CDR3: CASSIRLSGTDTQYF
DNA: TGCGCCAGCAGTATCCGACTTTCAGGAACAGATACGCAGTATTTT

size: few
J: TRBJ2-7
V: TRBV6-6
D: TRBD1
CDR3: CATWTGDVYEQYF
DNA: TGTGCCACCTGGACAGGGGATGTTTACGAGCAGTACTTC

size: few
J: TRBJ2-7
V: TRBV20-1
D: NA
CDR3: CSALRSDEQYF
DNA: TGCAGTGCCCTCCGGAGTGACGAGCAGTACTTC

size: NA
J: TRBJ1-1
V: TRBV12-3/TRBV12-4
D: NA
CDR3: CASTQGREAFF
DNA: TGTGCCAGCACCCAAGGTCGTGAAGCTTTCTTT

size: few
J: TRBJ2-5
V: TRBV4-2
D: NA
CDR3: CASSQGSTSPQETQYF
DNA: TGTGCCAGCAGCCAAGGGTCCACTAGTCCCCAAGAGACCCAGTACTTC

size: few
J: TRBJ2-1
V: TRBV6-1
D: TRBD2
CDR3: CASSTKTSGAHNEQFF
DNA: TGTGCCAGCAGTACAAAAACTAGCGGCGCACACAATGAGCAGTTCTTC

size: NA
J: TRBJ2-1
V: TRBV7-3
D: NA
CDR3: CASSLTSGAPSSQQFF
DNA: TGTGCCAGCAGCTTAACGTCAGGGGCCCCCTCTTCGCAGCAGTTCTTC

size: few
J: TRBJ2-1
V: TRBV12-3/TRBV12-4
D: NA
CDR3: CASSFHPGKLFF
DNA: TGTGCCAGCAGTTTCCACCCGGGGAAGCTGTTCTTC

size: many
J: TRBJ2-1
V: TRBV12-3/TRBV12-4
D: NA
CDR3: CASSFLGGGYEQFF
DNA: TGTGCCAGCAGTTTTCTCGGGGGCGGCTATGAGCAGTTCTTC

size: many
J: TRBJ2-3
V: TRBV7-9
D: NA
CDR3: CASSLVSTDTQYF
DNA: TGTGCCAGCAGCTTAGTGAGCACAGATACGCAGTATTTT

size: few
J: TRBJ2-3
V: TRBV7-8
D: TRBD2
CDR3: CASTLPRGGPDTQYF
DNA: TGTGCCAGCACCCTCCCCCGGGGGGGTCCGGATACGCAGTATTTT

size: NA
J: TRBJ2-7
V: TRBV29-1
D: TRBD2
CDR3: CSASGASGSLEQYF
DNA: TGCAGCGCCTCCGGCGCTAGCGGGAGCCTCGAGCAGTACTTC

size: few
J: TRBJ2-1
V: TRBV20-1
D: TRBD2
CDR3: CSARSAGERLNEQFF
DNA: TGCAGTGCTAGAAGCGCGGGGGAACGACTCAATGAGCAGTTCTTC

size: many
J: TRBJ2-5
V: TRBV29-1
D: TRBD2
CDR3: CSVVRGGETQYF
DNA: TGCAGCGTTGTTCGGGGGGGAGAGACCCAGTACTTC

size: NA
J: TRBJ2-4
V: TRBV3-1
D: NA
CDR3: CASSQDLGGGNIQYF
DNA: TGTGCCAGCAGCCAAGATCTCGGCGGCGGGAACATTCAGTACTTC

size: NA
J: TRBJ1-1
V: TRBV7-2
D: TRBD1
CDR3: CASTLGGAGTEAFF
DNA: TGTGCCAGCACCTTAGGGGGCGCGGGGACTGAAGCTTTCTTT

size: few
J: TRBJ1-4
V: TRBV4-1
D: TRBD1
CDR3: CASSRSGTGSEKLFF
DNA: TGCGCCAGCAGCCGGTCCGGGACAGGATCTGAAAAACTGTTTTTT

size: NA
J: TRBJ2-1
V: TRBV5-1
D: TRBD2
CDR3: CASSTTSGSSYNEQFF
DNA: TGCGCCAGCAGCACGACTAGCGGGAGCTCCTACAATGAGCAGTTCTTC

size: many
J: TRBJ2-3
V: TRBV10-3
D: NA
CDR3: CAISGGSGTGDTQYF
DNA: TGTGCCATCAGTGGTGGTAGCGGGACAGGAGATACGCAGTATTTT

size: NA
J: TRBJ1-5
V: TRBV29-1
D: NA
CDR3: CSVLPLNQPQHF
DNA: TGCAGCGTCCTCCCACTAAATCAGCCCCAGCATTTT

size: many
J: TRBJ2-5
V: TRBV12-3/TRBV12-4
D: NA
CDR3: CASSLVGVKETQYF
DNA: TGTGCCAGCAGTTTAGTAGGGGTAAAAGAGACCCAGTACTTC

size: many
J: TRBJ1-3
V: TRBV12-3/TRBV12-4
D: NA
CDR3: CASSPIQTMSISGNTIYF
DNA: TGTGCCAGCAGTCCGATCCAAACCATGTCAATCTCTGGAAACACCATATATTTT

size: NA
J: TRBJ2-1
V: TRBV7-6
D: NA
CDR3: CASSSGTQNEQFF
DNA: TGTGCCAGCAGCTCGGGGACACAGAATGAGCAGTTCTTC

size: few
J: TRBJ2-1
V: TRBV15
D: TRBD1
CDR3: CATSRENRGPYEQFF
DNA: TGTGCCACCAGCAGAGAGAACAGGGGGCCTTATGAGCAGTTCTTC

size: few
J: TRBJ2-3
V: TRBV5-1
D: NA
CDR3: CASGMGGDTDTQYF
DNA: TGCGCCAGCGGGATGGGGGGCGACACAGATACGCAGTATTTT

size: NA
J: TRBJ1-3
V: TRBV4-2
D: TRBD1
CDR3: CASSQETGKGNTIYF
DNA: TGTGCCAGCAGCCAGGAGACAGGGAAAGGAAACACCATATATTTT

size: NA
J: TRBJ2-3
V: TRBV29-1
D: NA
CDR3: CSVGAGQSTDTQYF
DNA: TGCAGCGTTGGTGCGGGACAGAGCACAGATACGCAGTATTTT

size: NA
J: TRBJ2-5
V: TRBV18
D: NA
CDR3: CASLTSFGETQYF
DNA: TGTGCCAGCTTGACTAGTTTCGGGGAGACCCAGTACTTC

size: NA
J: TRBJ2-2
V: TRBV15
D: NA
CDR3: CATKLQGLNTGELFF
DNA: TGTGCCACCAAGTTACAGGGACTAAACACCGGGGAGCTGTTTTTT

size: few
J: TRBJ1-5
V: TRBV5-1
D: TRBD1
CDR3: CASSLDGRGGNQPQHF
DNA: TGCGCCAGCAGCTTGGATGGCAGGGGGGGCAATCAGCCCCAGCATTTT

size: few
J: TRBJ2-2
V: TRBV12-3/TRBV12-4
D: NA
CDR3: CASSLTSPATGELFF
DNA: TGTGCCAGCAGTTTAACCAGCCCAGCCACCGGGGAGCTGTTTTTT

size: few
J: TRBJ1-6
V: TRBV5-1
D: NA
CDR3: CASRRDRGGSPLHF
DNA: TGCGCCAGCAGACGAGACCGAGGGGGATCACCCCTCCACTTT

size: NA
J: TRBJ2-5
V: TRBV7-8
D: TRBD2
CDR3: CASSPRLAGGWQETQYF
DNA: TGTGCCAGCAGCCCCCGACTAGCGGGGGGGTGGCAAGAGACCCAGTACTTC

size: many
J: TRBJ2-5
V: TRBV28
D: NA
CDR3: CASSLKAYQETQYF
DNA: TGTGCCAGCAGTTTAAAGGCCTACCAAGAGACCCAGTACTTC

size: few
J: TRBJ2-1
V: TRBV5-1
D: TRBD2
CDR3: CASSLELSGDEQFF
DNA: TGCGCCAGCAGCTTGGAACTAAGCGGGGATGAGCAGTTCTTC

size: few
J: TRBJ2-3
V: TRBV5-1
D: NA
CDR3: CASSWRGGGFADTQYF
DNA: TGCGCCAGCAGCTGGCGGGGAGGGGGCTTTGCAGATACGCAGTATTTT

size: few
J: TRBJ2-5
V: TRBV20-1
D: TRBD2
CDR3: CSARGRLAGGMVTQYF
DNA: TGCAGTGCTAGAGGCAGACTAGCGGGGGGGATGGTGACCCAGTACTTC

size: few
J: TRBJ1-5
V: TRBV6-5
D: TRBD1
CDR3: CASSYGQGAGQPQHF
DNA: TGTGCCAGCAGTTACGGACAGGGGGCAGGTCAGCCCCAGCATTTT

size: NA
J: TRBJ2-2
V: TRBV20-1
D: NA
CDR3: CSAGFNHREGGELFF
DNA: TGCAGTGCTGGATTTAATCATCGTGAGGGCGGGGAGCTGTTTTTT